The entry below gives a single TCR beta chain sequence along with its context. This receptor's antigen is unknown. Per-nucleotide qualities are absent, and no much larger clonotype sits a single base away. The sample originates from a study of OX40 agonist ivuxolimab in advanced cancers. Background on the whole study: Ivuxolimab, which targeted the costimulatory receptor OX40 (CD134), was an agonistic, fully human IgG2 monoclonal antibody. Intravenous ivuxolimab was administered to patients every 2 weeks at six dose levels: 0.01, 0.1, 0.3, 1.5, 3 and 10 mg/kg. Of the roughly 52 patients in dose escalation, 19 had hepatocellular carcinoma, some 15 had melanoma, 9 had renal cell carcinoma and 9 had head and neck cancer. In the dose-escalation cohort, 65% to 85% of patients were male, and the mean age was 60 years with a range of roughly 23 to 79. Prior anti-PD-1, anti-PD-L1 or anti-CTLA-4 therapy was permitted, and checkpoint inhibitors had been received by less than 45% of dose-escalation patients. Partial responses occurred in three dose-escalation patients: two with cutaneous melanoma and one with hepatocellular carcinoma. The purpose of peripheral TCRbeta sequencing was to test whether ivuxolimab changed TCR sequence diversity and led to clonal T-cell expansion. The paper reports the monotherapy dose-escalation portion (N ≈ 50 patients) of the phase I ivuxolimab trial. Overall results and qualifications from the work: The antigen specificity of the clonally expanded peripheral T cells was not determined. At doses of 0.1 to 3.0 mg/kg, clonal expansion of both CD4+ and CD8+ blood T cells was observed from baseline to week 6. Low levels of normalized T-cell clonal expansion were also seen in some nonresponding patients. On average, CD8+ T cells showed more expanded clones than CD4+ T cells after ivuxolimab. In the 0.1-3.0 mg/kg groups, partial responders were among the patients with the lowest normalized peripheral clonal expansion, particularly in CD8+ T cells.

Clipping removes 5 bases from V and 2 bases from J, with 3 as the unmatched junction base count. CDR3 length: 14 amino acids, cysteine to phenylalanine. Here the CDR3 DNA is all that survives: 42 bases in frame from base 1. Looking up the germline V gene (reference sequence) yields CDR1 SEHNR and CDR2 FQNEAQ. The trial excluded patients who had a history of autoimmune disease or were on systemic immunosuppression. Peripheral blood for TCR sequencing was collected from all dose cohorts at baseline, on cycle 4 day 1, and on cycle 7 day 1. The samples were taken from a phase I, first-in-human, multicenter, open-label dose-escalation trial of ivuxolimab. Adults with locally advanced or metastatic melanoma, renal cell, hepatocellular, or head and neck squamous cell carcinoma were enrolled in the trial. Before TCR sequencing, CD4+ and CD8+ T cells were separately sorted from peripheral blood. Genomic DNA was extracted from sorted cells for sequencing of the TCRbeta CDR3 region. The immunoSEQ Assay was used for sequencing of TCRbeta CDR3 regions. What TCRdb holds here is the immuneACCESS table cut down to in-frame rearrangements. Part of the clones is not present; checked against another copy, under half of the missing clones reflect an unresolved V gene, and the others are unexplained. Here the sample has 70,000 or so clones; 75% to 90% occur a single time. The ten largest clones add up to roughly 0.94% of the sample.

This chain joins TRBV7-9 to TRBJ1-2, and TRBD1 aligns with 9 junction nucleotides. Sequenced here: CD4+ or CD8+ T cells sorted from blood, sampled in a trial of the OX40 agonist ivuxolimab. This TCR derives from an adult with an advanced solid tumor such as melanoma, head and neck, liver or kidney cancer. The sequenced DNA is TGTGCCAGCAGCCAAACAGGGGGCAACTATGGCTACACCTTC. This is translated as CASSQTGGNYGYTF.